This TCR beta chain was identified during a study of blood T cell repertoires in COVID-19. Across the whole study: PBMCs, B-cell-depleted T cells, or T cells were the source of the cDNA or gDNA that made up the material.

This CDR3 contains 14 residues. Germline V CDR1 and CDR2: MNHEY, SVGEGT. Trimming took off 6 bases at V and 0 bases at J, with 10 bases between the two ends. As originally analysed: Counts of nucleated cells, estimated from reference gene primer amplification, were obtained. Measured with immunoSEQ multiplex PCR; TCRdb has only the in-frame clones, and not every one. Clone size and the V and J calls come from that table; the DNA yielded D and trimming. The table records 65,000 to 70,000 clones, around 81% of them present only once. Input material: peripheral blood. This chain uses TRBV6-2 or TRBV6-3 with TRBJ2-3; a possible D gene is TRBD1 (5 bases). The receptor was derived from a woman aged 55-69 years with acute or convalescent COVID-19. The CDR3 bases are TGTGCCAGCAGCCTCCGACAGAGCACAGATACGCAGTATTTT. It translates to CASSLRQSTDTQYF.